Following are 28 T cell receptor beta chains from one sample sequenced in a study of response to subunit inactivated influenza vaccine. TCRdb re-analysed the RT-PCR reads in MiXCR, keeping a single row per CDR3 protein. The table lists about 780,000 distinct CDR3 sequences, under 20% of them singletons. Here the sequenced sample was PBMCs from blood, taken 5 to 6 days after vaccination. The receptor set was obtained from a man in his forties or fifties who received an inactivated influenza vaccine.

The gene calls are TRBV5-1 and TRBJ2-5; D assignment may be TRBD1 or TRBD2 (5 bases each). This CDR3 contains 15 residues. The V end was cut by 3 bases, the J end by 2 bases, with 14 bases between. The germline V gene encodes CDR1 SGHRS and CDR2 YFSETQ. As DNA, the CDR3 is TGCGCCAGCAGCTGGTGGGGGACGGAACAAGAGACCCAGTACTTC. Translation: CASSWWGTEQETQYF.

The chain is built from TRBV7-9 and TRBJ2-1; 7 bases agree with TRBD2. The CDR3 spans 17 residues. CDR1 is SEHNR, CDR2 FQNEAQ, per germline (reference sequence). V trimming: 5 bases; J trimming: 4 bases; junction bases outside the gene matches: 14. The CDR3, as DNA: TGTGCCAGCAGCCCTCAGGGAGGGGCGGGAGTTTACAATGAGCAGTTCTTC. Translation gives CASSPQGGAGVYNEQFF.

This clonotype was counted many times. V gene TRBV29-1 combines with J gene TRBJ2-1; 9 nucleotides match TRBD2. CDR3 length: 17 amino acids. The V segment lost 1 base and the J segment 2 bases; nucleotides outside the gene matches: 9. Germline values: CDR1 SQVTM, CDR2 ANQGSEA. This chain's CDR3 is CSVEGVGIAGAYNEQFF. Written as DNA, the CDR3 is TGCAGCGTTGAAGGGGTGGGAATAGCGGGAGCCTACAATGAGCAGTTCTTC.

The chain links TRBV29-1 to TRBJ2-6; D gene ambiguous. V dropped 0 bases and J dropped 0 bases, with 9 bases sitting between them. The CDR3 is made up of 16 amino acids. Germline loops: CDR1 SQVTM, CDR2 ANQGSEA. The CDR3 sequence: CSVEDAHASGANVLTF. The CDR3 bases are TGCAGCGTTGAAGACGCCCATGCCTCTGGGGCCAACGTCCTGACTTTC.

The chain combines TRBV5-1 with TRBJ2-7; weak D call: TRBD2 (6 bases). The CDR3 sequence is 15 residues long. Per germline, CDR1 SGHRS and CDR2 YFSETQ. Trimming took 4 bases from V and 3 from J, leaving 17 bases between them. The CDR3 protein is CASSPSNAGYYEQYF. The CDR3, as DNA: TGCGCCAGCAGCCCCTCTAACGCGGGGTACTACGAGCAGTACTTC.

This clonotype was seen a few times. The rearrangement joins TRBV24-1 to TRBJ2-5, with D perhaps matching TRBD1 (5 bases). Germline CDR1 is KGHDR and CDR2 is SFDVKD. V was pared by 7 bases and J by 1 base, with 9 bases between. This CDR3 has 13 residues. The CDR3 region is CATSADSQETQYF. The CDR3 DNA sequence: TGTGCCACCAGCGCCGACAGCCAAGAGACCCAGTACTTC.

This sequence joins TRBV27 and TRBJ2-1, with 14 bases matching TRBD2. CDR1 is MNHEY and CDR2 is SMNVEV in the germline V gene (reference sequence). V was pared by 5 bases and J by 9 bases, with 6 bases of the junction left unmatched. The CDR3 extends over 15 amino acids. CDR3 in amino acids: CASSTRTSGGLEQFF. CDR3 sequence (DNA): TGTGCCAGCAGTACCCGGACTAGCGGGGGGCTTGAGCAGTTCTTC.

The chain couples TRBV9 to TRBJ1-4; D is possibly TRBD1 (5 bases). V lost 4 bases to trimming and J lost 8 bases, with 21 bases between them. The CDR3 contains 16 residues. Germline CDR1 is SGDLS and CDR2 is YYNGEE. The chain's CDR3 is CASSKTDSLTQEKLFF. CDR3 coding DNA: TGTGCCAGCAGCAAAACCGACAGTTTAACCCAGGAAAAACTGTTTTTT. The entire variable domain, with the rest obtained from reference TRBV9 and TRBJ1-4, is as follows: DSGVTQTPKHLITATGQRVTLRCSPRSGDLSVYWYQQSLDQGLQFLIQYYNGEERAKGNILERFSAQQFPDLHSELNLSSLELGDSALYFCASSKTDSLTQEKLFFGSGTQLSVL.

The chain is built from TRBV21-1 and TRBJ2-7; TRBD2 reflects the table's D call only, with no check against the DNA. TRBV21-1 is tagged as a pseudogene. The CDR3 totals 15 residues. As DNA, the CDR3 is TGTGCCAGCAGCTCCCGACTAGCGGGGACCTACGAGCAGTACTTC. Protein: CASSSRLAGTYEQYF.

This clonotype was seen a few times. The CDR3 here is CASSQVIAVSYEQYF. The CDR3 coding sequence is TGCGCCAGCAGCCAAGTAATCGCGGTCTCCTACGAGCAGTACTTC. V gene TRBV4-1 combines with J gene TRBJ2-7; no clear D gene. V was clipped by 1 base and J by 0 bases, with 10 bases between them. The CDR3 is 15 amino acids. In germline, CDR1 is MGHRA, CDR2 YSYEKL.

This clonotype was seen more than once but under ten times. V usage is TRBV6-1 and J usage is TRBJ1-1; the D gene is possibly TRBD1 (6 bases). CDR1 and CDR2 (germline): MNHNS, SASEGT. V lost 7 bases and J lost 5, with 29 bases in between. CDR3 length: 18 amino acids. The CDR3 DNA follows: TGTGCCAGCACCCCCGGGGGGCCAGTTTCCCCTCGGAGTACTGAAGCTTTCTTT. Protein: CASTPGGPVSPRSTEAFF.

This clonotype was counted a few times. This chain joins TRBV20-1 and TRBJ2-7; D gene ambiguous. This CDR3 is built from 13 residues. The germline V gene encodes CDR1 DFQATT and CDR2 SNEGSKA (reference sequence). V was cut by 3 bases and J by 4 bases, with 13 bases left in between. The DNA for the CDR3 is TGCAGTGCTAGTAGTCCAGGATTATACGAGCAGTACTTC. This encodes CSASSPGLYEQYF.

The table lists this clonotype with a few counts. The V call is TRBV29-1, the J call TRBJ2-5; D possibly corresponds to TRBD2 (5 bases). Germline V CDR1 and CDR2: SQVTM, ANQGSEA. The CDR3 is made up of 12 amino acids. V dropped 7 bases and J dropped 4 bases, with 13 bases sitting between them. CDR3: CSGLWEGETQYF. The CDR3 bases are TGCAGCGGACTATGGGAAGGAGAGACCCAGTACTTC.

This clonotype has just a few counts. The rearrangement links TRBV18 to TRBJ2-1; D call uncertain. Trimming pared 0 bases from V and 4 bases from J, leaving 7 bases between. The germline gives CDR1 KGHSH, CDR2 LQKENI. The CDR3 has 14 residues. The CDR3 bases are TGTGCCAGCTCACCACCGTCAAATTACAATGAGCAGTTCTTC. Translation: CASSPPSNYNEQFF. Filled out from reference TRBV18 and TRBJ2-1, the complete variable domain reads NAGVMQNPRHLVRRRGQEARLRCSPMKGHSHVYWYRQLPEEGLKFMVYLQKENIIDESGMPKERFSAEFPKEGPSILRIQQVVRGDSAAYFCASSPPSNYNEQFFGPGTRLTVL.

The rearrangement uses TRBV14 and TRBJ2-2; perhaps TRBD2 as D (5 bases). From germline, CDR1 is SGHDN and CDR2 FVKESK. V gave up 6 bases and J gave up 0 bases, with 8 bases separating them. The CDR3 spans 14 residues. The CDR3 protein is CASRLGANTGELFF. The CDR3 bases are TGTGCCAGCAGACTAGGAGCGAACACCGGGGAGCTGTTTTTT.

In its sample, this clonotype was seen once. The chain recombines TRBV7-6 with TRBJ2-2, with D maybe TRBD2 (5 bases). V lost 1 base, J lost 1 base, and 10 bases lay in between. This CDR3 has 16 residues. In germline, CDR1 is SGHVS, CDR2 FNYEAQ. The CDR3 loop is CASSLGSSQNTGELFF. The CDR3 nucleotides are TGTGCCAGCAGCTTAGGTTCTAGCCAGAACACCGGGGAGCTGTTTTTT.

Remarks on this clonotype: The junction departs from the called germline gene at one end, perhaps through a read error. Written as DNA, the CDR3 is TGTGCCAGCAATGAAGGGGGTACCGGGGAGCTGTTTTTT. This codes for CASNEGGTGELFF. The chain carries TRBV25-1 and TRBJ2-2; weak D call: TRBD1 (6 bases). The germline V gene has CDR1 MGHDK and CDR2 SYGVNS. CDR3 length: 13 amino acids.

This clonotype was detected a few times. The V call is TRBV27, the J call TRBJ1-3; D remains ambiguous. CDR1 is MNHEY and CDR2 is SMNVEV in the germline V gene (reference sequence). The V and J ends lost 8 bases and 0 bases respectively, with 8 bases between them. The CDR3 is 13 residues long. This chain's CDR3 is CASALSSGNTIYF. In DNA form, the CDR3 reads TGTGCCAGCGCCCTGAGCTCTGGAAACACCATATATTTT.

The chain couples TRBV10-3 to TRBJ2-5, with 9 bases fitting TRBD1. V trimming: 8 bases; J trimming: 3 bases; junction bases outside the gene matches: 1. Germline V gene data show CDR1 as ENHRY and CDR2 as SYGVKD. The CDR3 is 12 residues long. CDR3 region: CAIRDREETQYF. CDR3 DNA: TGTGCCATCCGGGACAGGGAAGAGACCCAGTACTTC.

This chain connects TRBV18 to TRBJ2-4, with D possibly matching TRBD1 (5 bases). The length of the CDR3 is 14 residues. The V end lost 1 base, the J end lost 9 bases, and 13 bases lay between the germline ends. Per germline, CDR1 KGHSH and CDR2 LQKENI. Here the CDR3 reads CASSPQGSRSIQYF. DNA of the CDR3: TGTGCCAGCTCACCACAGGGGTCCCGAAGCATTCAGTACTTC.

This clonotype was seen a few times. The V and J genes are TRBV7-2 and TRBJ2-7; 7 positions match TRBD2. Germline V gives CDR1 SGHTA, CDR2 FQGNSA. The trim removed 1 base at V and 7 bases at J, leaving 4 bases unmatched. The CDR3 runs to 13 residues. CDR3 residues: CASSLGGGLEQYF. The DNA of the CDR3 is TGTGCCAGCAGCTTAGGGGGGGGACTAGAGCAGTACTTC.

This rearrangement joins TRBV10-3 to TRBJ2-7; D not certain. The V gene's germline CDR1 is ENHRY and CDR2 SYGVKD. V was shortened by 0 bases and J by 6 bases, with 9 bases between the two germline ends. This CDR3 is built from 13 residues. The CDR3 DNA is TGTGCCATCAGTGAGTCTAAGGATGGCGAGCAGTACTTC. Amino acids: CAISESKDGEQYF.

This chain joins TRBV7-2 and TRBJ2-1; TRBD2 is a possible D gene (6 bases). This CDR3 has 13 amino acids. V lost 5 bases and J 10 bases, leaving 15 bases between the germline ends. Germline V gene sequence: CDR1 SGHTA, CDR2 FQGNSA. CDR3 sequence reads: CASSQTTLAEQFF. The CDR3 region has the DNA TGTGCCAGCAGCCAAACGACCCTAGCGGAGCAGTTCTTC.

This chain joins TRBV4-2 and TRBJ2-2; 8 bases line up with TRBD1. Unmatched junction bases numbered 5, after V lost 0 bases and J lost 5 bases. This CDR3 spans 16 amino acids. In germline, CDR1 is LGHNA, CDR2 YNFKEQ. The CDR3 spells CASSQEDRGGTGELFF. In DNA, the CDR3 is TGTGCCAGCAGCCAAGAAGACAGGGGTGGTACCGGGGAGCTGTTTTTT.

With respect to this clonotype: A read error may be the cause here, since a much bigger clone is one base away. CDR3 bases: TGTGCCAGCAGCTTGGCAGGTCTTACCGAGACCCAGTACTTC. Protein product: CASSLAGLTETQYF. This chain connects TRBV13 to TRBJ2-5; D is unclear. Trimming stripped 3 bases from V and 5 bases from J, with 13 bases between. This CDR3 has 14 amino acids. Germline lookup yields CDR1 PRHDT and CDR2 FYEKMQ (reference sequence).

In this sample, this clonotype turned up many times. The chain recombines TRBV18 with TRBJ2-5, with D perhaps TRBD1 (5 bases). Looked up from germline, CDR1 is KGHSH and CDR2 is LQKENI. The CDR3 totals 16 residues. Deletions cut 3 bases from V and 0 bases from J, with 14 bases between. CDR3 region: CASSPPSKGYQETQYF. The DNA for the CDR3 is TGTGCCAGCTCACCCCCTTCCAAGGGGTACCAAGAGACCCAGTACTTC.

This chain links TRBV12-3 or TRBV12-4 with TRBJ2-7; D is unclear. The V end lost 6 bases, the J end lost 7 bases, and 13 bases lay between the germline ends. This CDR3 spans 12 amino acids. DNA of the CDR3: TGTGCCAGCAGCACAACCACAAGGGAGCAGTACTTC. Residues: CASSTTTREQYF.

This clonotype was seen a handful of times. The CDR3 DNA follows: TGTGCCACCCTAGCGGGAGACCCCTACGAGCAGTACTTC. Protein: CATLAGDPYEQYF. This chain uses TRBV6-2 or TRBV6-3 with TRBJ2-7; 10 bases are shared with TRBD2. With 10 bases clipped from V and 2 bases from J, the junction kept 5 bases outside the gene matches. Germline CDR1 MNHEY, CDR2 SVGEGT. The CDR3 loop spans 13 amino acids.